This T cell receptor (beta chain) was sequenced in a study of cytomegalovirus exposure and HLA in healthy donors. General study points: Associated with cytomegalovirus, according to the listing, were 150 to 200 TCR beta chains. While the bulk of TCR sequences proved rare, some public TCRs turned up in many donors.

Separate from the 666-subject first cohort, the 120-subject validation cohort was the one that the donors belonged to. A few counts support this clone. The target antigen is unknown. The CDR3 is made up of 14 amino acids. Germline CDR1 and CDR2: MNHNS and SASEGT. V was cut by 7 bases and J by 12 bases, with 22 bases left in between. Data came from immunoSEQ multiplex PCR; TCRdb stores just in-frame clones and leaves some out. Of about 110,000 clones in the sample, approximately 90% were seen once. This sequence originates from a young woman in good health and CMV-seropositive. The sequenced sample consisted of PBMCs. The chain links TRBV6-1 to TRBJ2-4, with a weak D call TRBD1 (5 bases). The chain's CDR3 is CASKTTPMQGPQYF. The CDR3 coding sequence is TGTGCCAGCAAAACCACCCCCATGCAGGGCCCTCAGTACTTC.